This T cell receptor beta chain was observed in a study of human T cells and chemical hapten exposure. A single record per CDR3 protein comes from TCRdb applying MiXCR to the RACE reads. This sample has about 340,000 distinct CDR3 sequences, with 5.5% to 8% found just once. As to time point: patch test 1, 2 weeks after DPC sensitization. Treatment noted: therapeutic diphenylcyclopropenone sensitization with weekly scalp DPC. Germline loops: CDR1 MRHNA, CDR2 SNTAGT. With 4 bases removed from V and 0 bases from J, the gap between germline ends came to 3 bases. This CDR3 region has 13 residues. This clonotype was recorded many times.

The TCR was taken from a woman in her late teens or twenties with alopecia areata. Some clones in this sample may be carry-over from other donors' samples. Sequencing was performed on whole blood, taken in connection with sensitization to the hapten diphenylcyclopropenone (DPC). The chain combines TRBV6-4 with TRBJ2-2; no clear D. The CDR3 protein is CASSASNTGELFF. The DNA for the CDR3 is TGTGCCAGCAGTGCCTCGAACACCGGGGAGCTGTTTTTT.